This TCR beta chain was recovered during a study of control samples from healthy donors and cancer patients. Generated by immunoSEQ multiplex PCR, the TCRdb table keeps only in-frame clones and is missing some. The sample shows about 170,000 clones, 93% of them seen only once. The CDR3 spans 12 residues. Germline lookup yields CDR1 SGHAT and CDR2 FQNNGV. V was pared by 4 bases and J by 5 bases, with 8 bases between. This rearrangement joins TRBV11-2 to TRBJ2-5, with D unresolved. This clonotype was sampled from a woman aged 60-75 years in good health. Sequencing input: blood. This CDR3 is CASSSLRETQYF. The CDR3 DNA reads TGTGCCAGCAGCTCCTTACGGGAGACCCAGTACTTC.